The clone carrying this T cell receptor beta chain was detected a few times. What it recognizes is unknown. TCRdb called the 5' RACE reads again in MiXCR, with one record for every CDR3 protein. The sample records about 390,000 distinct CDR3 sequences, around 22% being singletons. The germline V gene encodes CDR1 SEHNR and CDR2 FQNEAQ (reference sequence). V lost 4 bases and J 4 bases, leaving 10 bases between the germline ends. This CDR3 comprises 14 residues. This sample was taken from a study of CD8 T cells in ankylosing spondylitis. Notes on the study in general: A motif in TCR beta, a set of 8 or 9 highly homologous variants, appeared characteristic of ankylosing spondylitis blood. Clones linked with disease were CD8+ and fairly uncommon in the peripheral blood.

The receptor was derived from a male donor with ankylosing spondylitis. Sequencing input: blood, either unsorted or a sorted T cell fraction (not recorded which). The chain links TRBV7-9 to TRBJ2-2; no reliable D call. The CDR3 DNA is TGTGCCAGCAGCTCTCCTACTTCCACCGGGGAGCTGTTTTTT. Translating gives CASSSPTSTGELFF.